Listed here are 6 T cell receptor beta chains from one sample, sequenced in a study of blood T cells in healthy people across ages. A second PCR of 7 to 11 cycles used a sample-barcoded 5' primer and a J-beta primer mix. TCRdb re-called the 5' RACE reads with MiXCR, one entry per CDR3 protein. The data show more than 550,000 distinct CDR3 sequences, with approximately 22% seen just once and under 25% held by the top ten. The sample consisted of blood. The receptors here all came from a man between 65 and 80 years old in good health.

The gene calls are TRBV3-1 and TRBJ1-1, with D maybe TRBD1 (6 bases). The germline V gene encodes CDR1 LGHDT and CDR2 YNNKEL (reference sequence). V lost 5 bases to trimming and J lost 1 base, with 14 bases between them. This CDR3 contains 15 residues. The DNA for the CDR3 is TGTGCCAGCAGCAACCCGGGACACCCGAACACTGAAGCTTTCTTT. This sequence encodes CASSNPGHPNTEAFF.

The chain recombines TRBV5-5 with TRBJ1-2; D ambiguous. This CDR3 spans 15 amino acids. CDR1 and CDR2 (germline): SGHKS, YYEKEE (reference sequence). Trimming pared 4 bases from V and 6 bases from J, leaving 19 bases between. This CDR3 is CASSQWGRERDGYTF. CDR3 nucleotides: TGTGCCAGCAGCCAATGGGGTAGGGAACGGGATGGCTACACCTTC.

Only a few counts were recorded for this clonotype. This chain connects TRBV7-2 to TRBJ1-3, with D unclear. The V gene's germline CDR1 is SGHTA and CDR2 FQGNSA. The CDR3 consists of 14 residues. V lost 6 bases and J lost 1, with 10 bases in between. CDR3 nucleotide sequence: TGTGCCAGCAGTTCGTCGATTTCTGGAAACACCATATATTTT. Protein: CASSSSISGNTIYF. Full variable domain (outside the CDR3, taken from reference TRBV7-2 and TRBJ1-3): GAGVSQSPSNKVTEKGKDVELRCDPISGHTALYWYRQSLGQGLEFLIYFQGNSAPDKSGLPSDRFSAERTGGSVSTLTIQRTQQEDSAVYLCASSSSISGNTIYFGEGSWLTVV.

There are a few counts of this clonotype. The chain employs TRBV28 and TRBJ2-4; weak D call: TRBD1 (6 bases). This CDR3 spans 16 amino acids. Between the trimmed V and J ends, which lost 5 bases and 3 bases, there was a span of 17 bases. Germline CDR1 and CDR2: MDHEN and SYDVKM. CDR3 bases: TGTGCCAGCAGTCCTCTGGACCCCAGGGGCAAAAACATTCAGTACTTC. It encodes CASSPLDPRGKNIQYF.

The chain uses TRBV18 and TRBJ2-7; either TRBD1 or TRBD2 may fit D (5 bases each). Trimming took 2 bases from V and 6 from J, leaving 14 bases between them. The CDR3 covers 14 residues. CDR1 is KGHSH, CDR2 LQKENI, per germline. CDR3 sequence: CASSPTGTSAEQYF. As DNA, the CDR3 is TGTGCCAGCTCACCAACCGGGACCTCAGCCGAGCAGTACTTC.

V gene TRBV20-1 combines with J gene TRBJ2-1; no reliable D call. V was pared by 3 bases and J by 5 bases, with 17 bases between. This CDR3 is built from 15 residues. Germline V lookup: CDR1 DFQATT, CDR2 SNEGSKA (reference sequence). CDR3: CSASRPVSPHNEQFF. DNA for the CDR3: TGCAGTGCTAGCCGCCCCGTGAGCCCACACAATGAGCAGTTCTTC.